This record looks at one TCR beta chain sequence and its context. CDR1 and CDR2 (germline): SQVTM, ANQGSEA. The V end was cut by 4 bases, the J end by 7 bases, with 10 bases between. This CDR3 contains 11 residues. This record comes from a study of CD8 T cells in Susac syndrome. Random hexamers were used to reverse transcribe an amount of roughly 0.5 to 1 ug RNA. TCRdb re-called the immunoSEQ multiplex PCR reads with MiXCR, one entry per CDR3 protein. The sample holds tens of thousands of distinct CDR3 sequences; around 94% are singletons and the top ten take 0.27%. CD8+ and CD4+ T cells were negatively isolated; TEMRA cells were FACS-enriched.

V is TRBV29-1 and J is TRBJ1-1; D might be TRBD1 (5 bases). Source material: CD8+ T cells from PBMCs. This clonotype was sampled from a human donor in good health. CDR3 region: CSVGGSDEAFF. CDR3 nucleotides: TGCAGCGTTGGGGGGAGTGATGAAGCTTTCTTT.